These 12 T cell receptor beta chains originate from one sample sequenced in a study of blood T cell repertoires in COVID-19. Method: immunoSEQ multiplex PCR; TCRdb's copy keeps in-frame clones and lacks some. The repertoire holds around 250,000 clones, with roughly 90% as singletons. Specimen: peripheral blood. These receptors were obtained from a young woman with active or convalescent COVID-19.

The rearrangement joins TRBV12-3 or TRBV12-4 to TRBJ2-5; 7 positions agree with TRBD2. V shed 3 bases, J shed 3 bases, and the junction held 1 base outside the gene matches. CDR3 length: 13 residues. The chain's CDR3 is CASSFGLEETQYF. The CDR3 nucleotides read TGTGCCAGCAGTTTTGGACTAGAAGAGACCCAGTACTTC.

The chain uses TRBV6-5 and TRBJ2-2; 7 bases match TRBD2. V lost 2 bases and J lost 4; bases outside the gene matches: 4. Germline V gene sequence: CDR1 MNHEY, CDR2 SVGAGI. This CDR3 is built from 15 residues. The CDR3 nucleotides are TGTGCCAGCAGTTACGCGGCTAGCGGCACCGGGGAGCTGTTTTTT. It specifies CASSYAASGTGELFF.

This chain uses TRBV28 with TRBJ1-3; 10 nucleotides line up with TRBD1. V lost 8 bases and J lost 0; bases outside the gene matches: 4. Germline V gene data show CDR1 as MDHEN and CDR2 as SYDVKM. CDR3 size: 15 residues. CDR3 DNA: TGTGCCAGCTACGGACAGGGGGTCTCTGGAAACACCATATATTTT. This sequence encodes CASYGQGVSGNTIYF.

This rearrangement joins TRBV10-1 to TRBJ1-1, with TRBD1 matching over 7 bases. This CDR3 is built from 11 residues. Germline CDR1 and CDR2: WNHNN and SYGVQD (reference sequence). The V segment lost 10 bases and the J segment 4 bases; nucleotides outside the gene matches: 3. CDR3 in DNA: TGCGCCAACCGGGACAGCACTGAAGCTTTCTTT. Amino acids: CANRDSTEAFF.

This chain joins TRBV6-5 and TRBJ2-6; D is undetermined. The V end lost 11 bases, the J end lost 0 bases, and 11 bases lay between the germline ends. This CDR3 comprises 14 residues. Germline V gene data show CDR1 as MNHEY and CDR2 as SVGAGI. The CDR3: CALSTSSGANVLTF. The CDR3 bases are TGTGCCCTTTCAACCAGCTCTGGGGCCAACGTCCTGACTTTC.

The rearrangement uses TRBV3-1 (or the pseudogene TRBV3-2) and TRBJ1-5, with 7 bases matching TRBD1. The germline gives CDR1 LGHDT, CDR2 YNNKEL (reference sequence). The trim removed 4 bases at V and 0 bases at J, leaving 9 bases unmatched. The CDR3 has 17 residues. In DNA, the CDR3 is TGTGCCAGCAGCCCGAGACGGGACAGCTATAGCAATCAGCCCCAGCATTTT. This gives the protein CASSPRRDSYSNQPQHF.

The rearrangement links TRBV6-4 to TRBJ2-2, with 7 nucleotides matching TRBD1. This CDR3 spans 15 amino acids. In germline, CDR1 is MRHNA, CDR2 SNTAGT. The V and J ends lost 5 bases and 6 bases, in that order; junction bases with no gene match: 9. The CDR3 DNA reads TGTGCCAGCAGTCTCGACAGGGCTGCCCCCGGGGAGCTGTTTTTT. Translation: CASSLDRAAPGELFF.

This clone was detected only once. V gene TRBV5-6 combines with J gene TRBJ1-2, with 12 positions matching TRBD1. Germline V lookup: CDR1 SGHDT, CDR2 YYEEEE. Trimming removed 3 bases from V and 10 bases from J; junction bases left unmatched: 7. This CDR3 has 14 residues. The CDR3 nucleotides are TGTGCCAGCAGCTCGGGACAGGGGGCGCGGCCCTACACCTTC. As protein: CASSSGQGARPYTF.

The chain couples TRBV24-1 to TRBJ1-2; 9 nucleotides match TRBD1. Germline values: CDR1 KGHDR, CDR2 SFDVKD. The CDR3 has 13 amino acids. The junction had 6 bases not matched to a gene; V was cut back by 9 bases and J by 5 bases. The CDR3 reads CATQDRGGYGYTF. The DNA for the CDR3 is TGTGCCACCCAGGACAGGGGTGGGTATGGCTACACCTTC.

Here the CDR3 reads CASSDSSSGANVLTF. The CDR3 DNA follows: TGTGCCAGCAGTGACTCCAGCTCTGGGGCCAACGTCCTGACTTTC. The V and J genes are TRBV6-4 and TRBJ2-6; no firm D call. The CDR3 spans 15 residues. In germline, CDR1 is MRHNA, CDR2 SNTAGT. The V end was cut by 0 bases, the J end by 0 bases, with 3 bases between.

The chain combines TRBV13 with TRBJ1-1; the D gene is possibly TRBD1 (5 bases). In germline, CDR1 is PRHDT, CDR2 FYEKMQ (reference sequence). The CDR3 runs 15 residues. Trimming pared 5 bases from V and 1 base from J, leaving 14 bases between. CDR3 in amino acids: CASSTPTGGNTEAFF. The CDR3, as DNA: TGTGCCAGCAGCACACCTACAGGTGGGAACACTGAAGCTTTCTTT.

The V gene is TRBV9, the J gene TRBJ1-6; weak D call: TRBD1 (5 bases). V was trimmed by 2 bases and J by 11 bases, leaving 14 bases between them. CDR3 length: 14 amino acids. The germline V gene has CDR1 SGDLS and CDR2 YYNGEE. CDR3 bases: TGTGCCAGCAGCGTGGGAGGGGAGAGGACACCCCTCCACTTT. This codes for CASSVGGERTPLHF.